This TCR beta chain came from a study of T-cell reconstitution after alpha-beta-depleted transplantation in children. Trimming pared 6 bases from V and 0 bases from J, leaving 12 bases between. The CDR3 contains 15 residues. Germline V CDR1 and CDR2: MDHEN, SYDVKM. As it was prepared, the TCRbeta library received unique molecular identifiers. TCRdb re-derived calls from the PCR reads in MiXCR, one entry per CDR3 protein. The sample contains about 140,000 distinct CDR3 sequences, 8% to 10% of which appear only once. Sample: PBMCs, mostly from graft donor cells, taken 180 days after TCRalphabeta/CD19-depleted stem cell transplant. This TCR was sampled from a female patient between 2 and 10 years old who had a stem cell transplant for congenital amegakaryocytic thrombocytopenia, so the T cells may come from the graft donor. The V and J genes are TRBV28 and TRBJ1-5, with D unclear. In DNA, the CDR3 is TGTGCCAGCAGCGGTAATACTTATAGCAATCAGCCCCAGCATTTT. Encoded protein: CASSGNTYSNQPQHF.